The 25 T cell receptor beta chains given below trace back to one sample, sequenced in a study of CD8+CD57+ T cells in acquired aplastic anemia. The use of genomic DNA as template underpinned the TCR beta VDJ and CDR3 profiling. TCRdb analysed the reads with MiXCR anew, one entry per CDR3 protein. In the table there are around 220,000 distinct CDR3 sequences, around 50% of which are singletons. Individuals selected for sequencing had exhibited CD8+CD57+ cell expansion on flow cytometry. Sample: sorted CD4+, CD8+, or CD8+CD57+ T cells (not recorded which) from PBMCs. All receptors come from a human donor with aplastic anemia.

This clonotype appeared a single time. This is likely a read error, given that the CDR3 carries no conserved phenylalanine or tryptophan at its end. V and J are TRBV12-3 or TRBV12-4 and TRBJ1-4; D is uncertain. The V gene lost 8 bases and the J gene lost 8 bases, with 9 bases spanning the gap. The CDR3 runs to 11 residues. DNA of the CDR3: TGTGCCAGCGCCGCAGCCGAAAAACTGTTTTCT. This translates into CASAAAEKLFS.

This sequence joins TRBV19 and TRBJ2-7, with 13 bases that match TRBD2. V lost 8 bases to trimming and J lost 2 bases; unmatched junction nucleotides: 9. Per the germline V gene, CDR1 is LNHDA and CDR2 is SQIVND (reference sequence). This CDR3 contains 16 residues. The CDR3 is CASGRTGTSGTYEQYF. In nucleotides, the CDR3 is TGTGCCAGTGGGAGAACGGGGACTAGCGGGACCTACGAGCAGTACTTC.

This clonotype has at least ten counts. The V call is TRBV7-3, the J call TRBJ1-1; no clear D gene. In germline, CDR1 is SGHTA, CDR2 FQGTGA. Trimming stripped 5 bases from V and 8 bases from J, with 15 bases between. The CDR3 sequence is 13 residues long. CDR3 DNA sequence: TGTGCCAGCAGCCCCGCCCCTGCCGGGGAAGCTTTCTTT. As protein: CASSPAPAGEAFF.

This clonotype was observed a few times. A read error may account for a junction end that differs from germline. CDR3 DNA sequence: TGTGCCAGCAGCCAAGTGCGCCGGGACATCGAGACCCAGTGCTTC. Its translation: CASSQVRRDIETQCF. The chain uses TRBV3-1 and TRBJ2-5, with D possibly matching TRBD1 (6 bases). The CDR3 covers 15 residues. From germline, CDR1 is LGHDT and CDR2 YNNKEL (reference sequence).

At least ten counts were recorded for this clonotype. The chain has TRBV6-6 and TRBJ1-6; TRBD1 is a possible D gene (5 bases). Germline-derived CDR1 and CDR2 are MNHNY and SVGAGI (reference sequence). The CDR3 contains 15 residues. V lost 3 bases to trimming and J lost 3 bases, with 9 bases between them. CDR3 sequence reads: CASSYQGRYNSPLHF. The CDR3 DNA reads TGTGCCAGCAGTTATCAGGGCCGCTATAATTCACCCCTCCACTTT.

This clonotype was picked up many times. The V call is TRBV5-8, the J call TRBJ2-2, with a tentative D call TRBD1 (5 bases). The CDR3 is made up of 15 amino acids. Trimming took 6 bases from V and 1 from J, leaving 13 bases between them. Germline assignment: CDR1 SGHTS and CDR2 YDEGEE. Here the CDR3 DNA reads TGTGCCAGCACCTTCCACGGACAGAACACCGGGGAGCTGTTTTTT. Its translation: CASTFHGQNTGELFF. The full variable domain, rest sourced from reference TRBV5-8 and TRBJ2-2, is EAGVTQSPTHLIKTRGQQATLRCSPISGHTSVYWYQQALGLGLQFLLWYDEGEERNRGNFPPRFSGRQFPNYSSELNVNALELEDSALYLCASTFHGQNTGELFFGEGSRLTVL.

This clonotype was counted between two and nine times. V is TRBV5-1 and J is TRBJ2-7, with 9 bases fitting TRBD1. V lost 4 bases and J lost 2; bases outside the gene matches: 10. Germline V gene lookup returns CDR1 SGHRS and CDR2 YFSETQ. This CDR3 spans 16 amino acids. In DNA form, the CDR3 reads TGCGCCAGCAGCCAGTACGGGACAGGGACAACCTACGAGCAGTACTTC. Translating gives CASSQYGTGTTYEQYF.

Comments on this clonotype: Likely a read error: the CDR3 ends without its conserved phenylalanine or tryptophan. No DNA is shown, since the ends of the CDR3 on it are uncertain; the CDR3 is the one TCRdb lists. This sequence joins TRBV20-1 and TRBJ2-3; the table's D call of TRBD2 was not tested on the DNA. The CDR3 contains 15 residues when both ends are counted. Per the germline V gene, CDR1 is DFQATT and CDR2 is SNEGSKA (reference sequence). CDR3 region: CSAKTSRARTDTRYS.

This clonotype came up many times. This CDR3 is CASSGQGAPNTEAFF. CDR3 in DNA: TGTGCCAGCAGTGGACAGGGGGCGCCGAACACTGAAGCTTTCTTT. The chain links TRBV5-6 to TRBJ1-1, with 11 positions matching TRBD1. Trimming took 5 bases from V and 1 from J; bases not matched to a gene: 4. The CDR3 spans 15 residues. Germline V lookup: CDR1 SGHDT, CDR2 YYEEEE.

The chain uses TRBV7-9 and TRBJ1-4, with D hard to call. V was pared by 4 bases and J by 4 bases, with 7 bases between. Germline lookup yields CDR1 SEHNR and CDR2 FQNEAQ (reference sequence). This CDR3 contains 13 residues. DNA of the CDR3: TGTGCCAGCAGCTGGGAGGGTAATGAAAAACTGTTTTTT. Its translation: CASSWEGNEKLFF.

This chain uses TRBV10-2 with TRBJ2-1; D ambiguous. The CDR3 covers 11 residues. V was clipped by 0 bases and J by 10 bases, with 4 bases between them. Per germline, CDR1 WSHSY and CDR2 SAAADI. Here the CDR3 DNA reads TGCGCCAGCAGTGAGTCACAAGAGCAGTTCTTC. Residues: CASSESQEQFF.

A word on this clonotype: Germline and junction disagree at one end, which may indicate a read error. The chain joins TRBV7-9 to TRBJ2-7; 14 bases line up with TRBD2. The CDR3 is made up of 15 amino acids. Germline CDR1 is SEHNR and CDR2 is FQNEAQ (reference sequence). The CDR3 region has the DNA TGTGCCGGCAGCTTGACTAGCGGGGGGGGGGAAGAGCAGTACTTC. It encodes CAGSLTSGGGEEQYF.

This clonotype was recorded many times. J is TRBJ2-3 and V is TRBV5-1; tentative D call: TRBD2 (6 bases). Deletions cut 0 bases from V and 6 bases from J, with 11 bases between. This CDR3 contains 14 residues. Germline CDR1 SGHRS, CDR2 YFSETQ. The chain's CDR3 is CASSLEGGVDTQYF. Here the CDR3 DNA reads TGCGCCAGCAGCTTGGAGGGAGGTGTTGATACGCAGTATTTT.

This clonotype was recorded a few times. The chain uses TRBV29-1 and TRBJ1-2; no firm D call. V was clipped by 3 bases and J by 4 bases, with 12 bases between them. The CDR3 runs to 13 residues. Germline-derived CDR1 and CDR2 are SQVTM and ANQGSEA. The CDR3 protein is CSVEDGEGYGYTF. As DNA, the CDR3 is TGCAGCGTTGAGGACGGCGAGGGCTATGGCTACACCTTC. The entire variable domain, with the rest obtained from reference TRBV29-1 and TRBJ1-2, is as follows: SAVISQKPSRDICQRGTSLTIQCQVDSQVTMMFWYRQQPGQSLTLIATANQGSEATYESGFVIDKFPISRPNLTFSTLTVSNMSPEDSSIYLCSVEDGEGYGYTFGSGTRLTVV.

This clonotype was picked up a small number of times. V is TRBV5-1 and J is TRBJ2-7; no reliable D call. The ends were cut back, 4 bases at V and 3 bases at J, with 11 bases in the middle. Germline CDR1 reads SGHRS; CDR2 reads YFSETQ. The CDR3 length is 13 residues. For the CDR3, the DNA is TGCGCCAGCAGCGGGAAGAAAGACTACGAGCAGTACGTC. This encodes CASSGKKDYEQYV.

This clonotype was seen many times. V and J are TRBV6-5 and TRBJ1-5; TRBD1 matches at 8 bases. The germline CDR1 and CDR2 sequences are MNHEY and SVGAGI. The CDR3 spans 16 residues. With V trimmed by 6 bases and J by 0 bases, 7 bases remained unmatched. Here the CDR3 reads CASRPTGGTSNQPQHF. CDR3 bases: TGTGCCAGCAGACCAACAGGGGGAACTAGCAATCAGCCCCAGCATTTT.

This clonotype was detected ten times or more. The J gene is TRBJ2-1, the V gene TRBV25-1, with D tentatively TRBD1 (5 bases). Germline CDR1 and CDR2: MGHDK and SYGVNS. This CDR3 has 16 residues. With 0 bases removed from V and 5 bases from J, the gap between germline ends came to 14 bases. For the CDR3, the DNA is TGTGCCAGCAGTGAATACCAGGGTTCCAATAACAATGAGCAGTTCTTC. This sequence encodes CASSEYQGSNNNEQFF.

The V and J genes are TRBV25-1 and TRBJ2-7; maybe TRBD2 (6 bases). Germline V CDR1 and CDR2: MGHDK, SYGVNS. The ends were cut back, 6 bases at V and 6 bases at J, with 12 bases in the middle. The CDR3 is 12 amino acids. CDR3 sequence: CASSPGEFEQYF. CDR3 in DNA: TGTGCCAGCAGCCCGGGGGAGTTCGAGCAGTACTTC.

This clonotype was seen at least ten times. This chain links TRBV2 with TRBJ1-1, with 7 bases fitting TRBD1. V trimming: 7 bases; J trimming: 3 bases; junction bases outside the gene matches: 8. The CDR3 extends over 14 amino acids. Looked up from germline, CDR1 is SNHLY and CDR2 is FYNNEI. The CDR3 coding sequence is TGTGCCAGCAAGTTAACAGGGGTCGACACTGAAGCTTTCTTT. Encoded protein: CASKLTGVDTEAFF.

The V gene is TRBV10-3, the J gene TRBJ2-3; D remains ambiguous. Germline CDR1 and CDR2: ENHRY and SYGVKD. The V and J ends lost 10 bases and 2 bases respectively, with 10 bases between them. The CDR3 covers 12 residues. DNA of the CDR3: TGTGCCAGCAGCCTCTACACAGATACGCAGTATTTT. It specifies CASSLYTDTQYF.

This clonotype was observed at least ten times. The chain is built from TRBV5-1 and TRBJ2-2, with a tentative D call TRBD1 (6 bases). Trimming took off 5 bases at V and 6 bases at J, with 14 bases between the two ends. The CDR3 is 14 amino acids. The germline CDR1 and CDR2 sequences are SGHRS and YFSETQ. The CDR3 nucleotides are TGCGCCAGCAGTTCAGGGGATGGGGCCGGGGAGCTGTTTTTT. It is translated as CASSSGDGAGELFF.

The chain has TRBV5-1 and TRBJ2-5; 7 bases map to TRBD1. Germline V gives CDR1 SGHRS, CDR2 YFSETQ. V trimming: 6 bases; J trimming: 1 base; junction bases outside the gene matches: 9. The CDR3 is 15 residues long. CDR3: CASTWKGGSQETQYF. DNA for the CDR3: TGCGCCAGCACCTGGAAAGGGGGCTCCCAAGAGACCCAGTACTTC.

With respect to this clonotype: A single base separates this from a much larger clone, so it may be a read error. This sequence joins TRBV5-1 and TRBJ1-2, with D unclear. Trimming cost V 0 bases and J 6 bases, with 15 bases left between them. The germline gives CDR1 SGHRS, CDR2 YFSETQ. This CDR3 contains 15 residues. Written as DNA, the CDR3 is TGCGCCAGCAGCTTGGGGGGTACTCAAAGCGATGGCTACACCTTC. This translates into CASSLGGTQSDGYTF. Looking up the rest from reference TRBV5-1 and TRBJ1-2 gives the full variable domain: KAGVTQTPRYLIKTRGQQVTLSCSPISGHRSVSWYQQTPGQGLQFLFEYFSETQRNKGNFPGRFSGRQFSNSRSEMNVSTLELGDSALYLCASSLGGTQSDGYTFGSGTRLTVV.

This clonotype occurred many times. The CDR3: CASSYVGDYGYTF. The CDR3, as DNA: TGTGCCAGCAGTTACGTGGGGGACTATGGCTACACCTTC. The chain joins TRBV6-5 to TRBJ1-2, with D possibly TRBD1 on 5 matching bases. There are 13 residues in the CDR3. Germline loops: CDR1 MNHEY, CDR2 SVGAGI. Trimming shortened V by 2 bases and J by 3 bases, and 7 bases separated the two germline ends.

This clonotype showed up many times. The chain is built from TRBV19 and TRBJ2-3; D perhaps matches TRBD1 (5 bases). CDR3 size: 14 residues. Per the germline V gene, CDR1 is LNHDA and CDR2 is SQIVND (reference sequence). Deletions cut 5 bases from V and 2 bases from J, with 11 bases between. The CDR3 is CASSPTTATDTQYF. The CDR3 nucleotides are TGTGCCAGTAGTCCAACGACAGCCACAGATACGCAGTATTTT.